The source of this T cell receptor beta chain is a study of cytomegalovirus exposure and HLA in healthy donors. Study context: Ancestry clustering placed 70% to 90% of more than 350 genotyped donors in the Caucasian-associated cluster. Whole-study results and caveats: In an earlier analysis, most TCR beta V segments were productive about 87% or about 30% of the time. The authors later found TCR association rates varying by HLA locus, with DRB1 most and HLA-C fewest.

As concerns this clone: Its antigen is as yet unknown.

Germline assignment: CDR1 SGDLS and CDR2 YYNGEE. The CDR3 is made up of 9 amino acids. V gave up 7 bases and J gave up 8 bases, with 6 bases separating them. The PCR was carried out with 60 Vbeta primers and 13 Jbeta primers. Clones were sequenced by immunoSEQ multiplex PCR, and TCRdb holds only the in-frame ones, with some missing. In all, the sample yields some 200,000 clones. Sequencing was performed on PBMCs. This clonotype was obtained from a boy younger than 18 in good health and CMV-seronegative. This chain connects TRBV9 to TRBJ1-2; D unresolved. The CDR3 loop reads CASGEGYTF. The CDR3 coding sequence is TGTGCCAGCGGTGAGGGCTACACCTTC. Filled out from reference TRBV9 and TRBJ1-2, the complete variable domain reads DSGVTQTPKHLITATGQRVTLRCSPRSGDLSVYWYQQSLDQGLQFLIQYYNGEERAKGNILERFSAQQFPDLHSELNLSSLELGDSALYFCASGEGYTFGSGTRLTVV.